This T cell receptor beta chain was sequenced in a study of Ad26.COV2.S vaccination and SARS-CoV-2 variants. TCRdb keeps only in-frame clones here, not all; method: immunoSEQ multiplex PCR. The sample has 440,000 or so clones, 92% seen once; the top ten hold around 1.8%. Specified treatment: roughly 18 received Ad26.COV2.S at low or high dose, single or two shots; about 5 received placebo; per-sample allocation not given. Sample collection was performed on day 63 after the first vaccine or placebo injection. An Ad26 vector carrying the Wuhan-strain SARS-CoV-2 spike served as the vaccine. V lost 5 bases, J lost 3 bases, and 14 bases lay in between. From germline, CDR1 is SGHRS and CDR2 YFSETQ. The CDR3 sequence is 14 residues long.

The source was peripheral blood, collected in a trial of Ad26.COV2.S vaccine versus placebo. The V and J genes are TRBV5-1 and TRBJ1-1, with TRBD1 as a possible D gene (5 bases). The TCR comes from a person between 18 and 65 years old who received the Ad26.COV2.S COVID-19 vaccine or a placebo. In nucleotides, the CDR3 is TGCGCCAGCAGTCGCCTGGGGCCCGACACTGAAGCTTTCTTT. It specifies CASSRLGPDTEAFF.